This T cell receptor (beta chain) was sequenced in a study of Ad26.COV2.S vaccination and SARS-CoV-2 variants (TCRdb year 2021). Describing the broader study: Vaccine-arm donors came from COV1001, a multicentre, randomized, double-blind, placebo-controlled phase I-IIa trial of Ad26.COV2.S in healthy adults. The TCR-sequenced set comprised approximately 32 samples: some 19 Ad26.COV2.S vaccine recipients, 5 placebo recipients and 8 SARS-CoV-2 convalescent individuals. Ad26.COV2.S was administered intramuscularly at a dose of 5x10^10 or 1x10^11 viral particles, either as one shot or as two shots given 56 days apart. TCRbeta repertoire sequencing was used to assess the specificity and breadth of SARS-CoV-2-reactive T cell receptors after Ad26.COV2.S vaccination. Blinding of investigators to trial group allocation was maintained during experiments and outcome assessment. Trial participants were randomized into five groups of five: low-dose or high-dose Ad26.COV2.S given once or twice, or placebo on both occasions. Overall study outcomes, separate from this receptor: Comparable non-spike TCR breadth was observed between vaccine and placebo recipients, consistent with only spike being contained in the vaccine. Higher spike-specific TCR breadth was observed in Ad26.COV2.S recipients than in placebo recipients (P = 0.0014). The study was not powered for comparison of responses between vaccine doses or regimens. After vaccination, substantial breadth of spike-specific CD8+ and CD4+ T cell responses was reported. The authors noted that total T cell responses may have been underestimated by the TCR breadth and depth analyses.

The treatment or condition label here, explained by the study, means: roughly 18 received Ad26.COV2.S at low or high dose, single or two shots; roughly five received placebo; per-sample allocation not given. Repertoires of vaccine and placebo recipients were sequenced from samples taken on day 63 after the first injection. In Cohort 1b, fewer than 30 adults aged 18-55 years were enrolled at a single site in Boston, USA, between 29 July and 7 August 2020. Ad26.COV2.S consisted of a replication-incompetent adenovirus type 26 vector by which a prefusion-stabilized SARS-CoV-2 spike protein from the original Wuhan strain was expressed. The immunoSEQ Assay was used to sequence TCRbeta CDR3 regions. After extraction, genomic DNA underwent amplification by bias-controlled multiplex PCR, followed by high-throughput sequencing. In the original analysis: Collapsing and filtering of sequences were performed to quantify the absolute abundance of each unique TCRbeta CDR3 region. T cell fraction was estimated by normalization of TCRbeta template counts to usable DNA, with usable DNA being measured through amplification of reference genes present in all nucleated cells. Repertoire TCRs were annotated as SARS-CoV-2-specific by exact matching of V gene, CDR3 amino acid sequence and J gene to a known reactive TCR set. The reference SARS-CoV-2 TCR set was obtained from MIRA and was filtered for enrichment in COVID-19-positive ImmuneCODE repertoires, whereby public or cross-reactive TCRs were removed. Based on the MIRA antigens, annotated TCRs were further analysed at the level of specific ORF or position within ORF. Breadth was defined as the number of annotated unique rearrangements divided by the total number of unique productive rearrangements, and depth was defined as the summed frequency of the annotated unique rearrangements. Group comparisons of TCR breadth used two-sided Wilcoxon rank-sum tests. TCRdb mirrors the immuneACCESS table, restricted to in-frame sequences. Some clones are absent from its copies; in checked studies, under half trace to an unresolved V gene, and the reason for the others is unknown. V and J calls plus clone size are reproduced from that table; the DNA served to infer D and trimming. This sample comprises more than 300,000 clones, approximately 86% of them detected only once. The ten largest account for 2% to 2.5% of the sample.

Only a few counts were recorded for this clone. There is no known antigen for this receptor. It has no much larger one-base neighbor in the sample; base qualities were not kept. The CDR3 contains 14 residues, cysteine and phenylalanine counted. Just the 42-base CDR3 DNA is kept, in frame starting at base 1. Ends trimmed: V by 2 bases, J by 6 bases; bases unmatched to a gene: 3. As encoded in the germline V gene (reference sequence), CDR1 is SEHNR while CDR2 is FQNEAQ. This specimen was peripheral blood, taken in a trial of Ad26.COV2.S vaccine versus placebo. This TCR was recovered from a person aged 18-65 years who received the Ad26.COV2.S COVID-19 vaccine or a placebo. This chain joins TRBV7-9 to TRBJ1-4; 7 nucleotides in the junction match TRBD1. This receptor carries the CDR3 CASSLIGGYEKLFF. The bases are TGTGCCAGCAGCTTAATAGGGGGCTATGAAAAACTGTTTTTT.